A single sample gave rise to the 32 T cell receptor beta chains below, sequenced in a study of graft-versus-host responses after intestinal transplantation (TCRdb year 2021). Interpreted using the paper, the time point label stands for: cells obtained before transplantation from donor or recipient. No cognate antigen is known for these TCRs. The library was built by means of the immunoSEQ multiplex PCR assay. The immuneACCESS repertoire file appears here via TCRdb, limited to in-frame rearrangements. These files lack a portion of the clones; in checked studies, under half of the deficit traces to unresolved V genes, and the cause of the others is not known. The sample includes around 110,000 clones, with about nine tenths observed a single time. About 0.18% of the sample is held by the ten biggest clonotypes. The specimen was unstimulated CD4+ T cells sorted from spleen or lymph node cells, collected before intestinal transplant. Receptor source: a human donor who received an intestinal transplant.

V and J are TRBV18 and TRBJ2-7, with 10 bases fitting TRBD2. Germline V gene sequence: CDR1 KGHSH, CDR2 LQKENI. This CDR3 is 16 amino acids long. V lost 3 bases to trimming and J lost 3 bases; unmatched junction nucleotides: 8. The CDR3 DNA sequence: TGTGCCAGCTCACCGCGGAGAGCTAGCGGGAGCTACGAGCAGTACTTC. Residues: CASSPRRASGSYEQYF.

The chain carries TRBV19 and TRBJ2-2, with D perhaps matching TRBD2 (6 bases). CDR1 is LNHDA, CDR2 SQIVND, per germline (reference sequence). V lost 5 bases and J 0 bases, leaving 16 bases between the germline ends. This CDR3 has 17 residues. CDR3 DNA sequence: TGTGCCAGTAGTCCTAGGGGACTTCCCGCGAACACCGGGGAGCTGTTTTTT. Its translation is CASSPRGLPANTGELFF.

This chain links TRBV5-1 with TRBJ2-7; perhaps TRBD1 as D (6 bases). V lost 2 bases, J lost 2 bases, and 11 bases lay in between. CDR1 is SGHRS, CDR2 YFSETQ, per germline. This CDR3 contains 14 residues. The DNA of the CDR3 is TGCGCCAGCAGCTTCAGACAGGACACCTACGAGCAGTACTTC. Its protein product is CASSFRQDTYEQYF.

The chain couples TRBV5-1 to TRBJ2-1; possible D gene TRBD2, 7 bases. Per the germline V gene, CDR1 is SGHRS and CDR2 is YFSETQ. The CDR3 has 15 amino acids. V lost 4 bases and J lost 7, with 18 bases in between. CDR3 sequence: CASSPITGRENEQFF. DNA of the CDR3: TGCGCCAGCAGCCCCATTACAGGGAGGGAGAATGAGCAGTTCTTC.

V is TRBV30 and J is TRBJ1-5, with a possible D match to TRBD1 (6 bases). The CDR3 sequence is 14 residues long. Germline CDR1 is GTSNPN and CDR2 is SVGIG (reference sequence). The ends were cut back, 3 bases at V and 9 bases at J, with 18 bases in the middle. CDR3 region: CAWRQKGGDSPQHF. CDR3 nucleotides: TGTGCCTGGAGACAAAAAGGGGGTGACTCGCCCCAGCATTTT.

V usage is TRBV13 and J usage is TRBJ2-1; 12 nucleotides agree with TRBD2. V lost 5 bases to trimming and J lost 8 bases; unmatched junction nucleotides: 7. The germline V gene encodes CDR1 PRHDT and CDR2 FYEKMQ (reference sequence). There are 15 residues in the CDR3. The CDR3: CASSELAGGYHEQFF. The CDR3 DNA sequence: TGTGCCAGCAGCGAACTAGCGGGGGGTTACCATGAGCAGTTCTTC.

For the CDR3, the DNA is TGTGCCAGCAGCTTGCCGGGGGGGGGCACAGATACGCAGTATTTT. Encoded protein: CASSLPGGGTDTQYF. The chain is built from TRBV5-4 and TRBJ2-3; TRBD2 matches 8 bases. CDR1 is SGHNT, CDR2 YYREEE, per germline (reference sequence). The CDR3 is 15 amino acids. The J segment lost 1 base and the V segment lost 1 base, leaving 2 bases of the junction unmatched.

For this clone: Other nucleotide sequences in the sample specify the same CDR3. This chain uses TRBV7-2 with TRBJ1-2; D is possibly TRBD1 (5 bases). The germline CDR1 and CDR2 sequences are SGHTA and FQGNSA. This CDR3 spans 13 amino acids. The V end was cut by 3 bases, the J end by 2 bases, with 7 bases between. Written as DNA, the CDR3 is TGTGCCAGCAGCTTGCAGGGAAACTATGGCTACACCTTC. Amino acids: CASSLQGNYGYTF.

The genes are TRBV10-3 and TRBJ2-5; weak D call: TRBD2 (6 bases). The DNA end lines up better with TRBJ2-7; the J call may be wrong. The CDR3 contains 12 residues. In germline, CDR1 is ENHRY, CDR2 SYGVKD. The CDR3 region is CAISFSGDEQYF. In nucleotides, the CDR3 is TGTGCCATCAGTTTCTCGGGGGACGAGCAGTACTTC.

The chain links TRBV11-3 to TRBJ2-1; 11 positions agree with TRBD2. The trim removed 4 bases at V and 7 bases at J, leaving 6 bases unmatched. The germline V gene has CDR1 SGHNT and CDR2 YENEEA. This CDR3 has 15 residues. The CDR3 spells CASSSQGLAENEQFF. The CDR3 DNA reads as TGTGCCAGCAGCTCGCAGGGACTAGCGGAAAATGAGCAGTTCTTC. Supplemented by reference TRBV11-3 and TRBJ2-1, the full variable domain reads EAGVVQSPRYKIIEKKQPVAFWCNPISGHNTLYWYLQNLGQGPELLIRYENEEAVDDSQLPKDRFSAERLKGVDSTLKIQPAELGDSAVYLCASSSQGLAENEQFFGPGTRLTVL.

V gene TRBV7-2 combines with J gene TRBJ2-1; a weak D match, TRBD2 (6 bases). Trimming left V 5 bases short and J 7 bases short, with 18 bases between. This CDR3 has 15 amino acids. Germline CDR1 SGHTA, CDR2 FQGNSA. The DNA for the CDR3 is TGTGCCAGCAGCCCTTCTCGGATAGCGGAGAATGAGCAGTTCTTC. Encoded protein: CASSPSRIAENEQFF.

The rearrangement joins TRBV5-6 to TRBJ2-1; 7 bases fit TRBD2. The germline V gene has CDR1 SGHDT and CDR2 YYEEEE. This CDR3 comprises 15 residues. V lost 0 bases and J lost 2; bases outside the gene matches: 2. The CDR3 DNA is TGTGCCAGCAGCTTGGTCGGGACTACCTACAATGAGCAGTTCTTC. Translation: CASSLVGTTYNEQFF. Full variable domain (missing parts from reference TRBV5-6 and TRBJ2-1): DAGVTQSPTHLIKTRGQQVTLRCSPKSGHDTVSWYQQALGQGPQFIFQYYEEEERQRGNFPDRFSGHQFPNYSSELNVNALLLGDSALYLCASSLVGTTYNEQFFGPGTRLTVL.

This clone was counted a single time. This rearrangement joins TRBV7-2 to TRBJ1-4; 7 positions match TRBD1. CDR1 and CDR2 (germline): SGHTA, FQGNSA. Trimming at V came to 1 base and at J to 7 bases, leaving 3 bases not matched to a gene. The CDR3 sequence is 14 residues long. Written as DNA, the CDR3 is TGTGCCAGCAGCTTAGACAGGGGAAGTGAAAAACTGTTTTTT. It codes for CASSLDRGSEKLFF.

As DNA, the CDR3 is TGTGCCAGCAGTTTAAAGCGGGGTTACGATCTTCTGACTCGCAATGAGCAGTTCTTC. Translated, it gives CASSLKRGYDLLTRNEQFF. V usage is TRBV27 and J usage is TRBJ2-1, with 7 bases fitting TRBD2. The junction had 19 bases not matched to a gene; V was cut back by 2 bases and J by 6 bases. Germline V gene lookup returns CDR1 MNHEY and CDR2 SMNVEV (reference sequence). The CDR3 totals 19 residues.

The V gene is TRBV28, the J gene TRBJ2-7; 11 bases fit TRBD2. With 6 bases clipped from V and 5 bases from J, the junction kept 3 bases outside the gene matches. The CDR3 runs 13 residues. Germline V gene data show CDR1 as MDHEN and CDR2 as SYDVKM. The CDR3 here is CASRLAGGHEQYF. The CDR3, as DNA: TGTGCCAGCAGGCTAGCGGGAGGTCACGAGCAGTACTTC.

This chain joins TRBV5-6 and TRBJ2-1; 11 nucleotides match TRBD2. V was clipped by 5 bases and J by 2 bases; unmatched bases: 3. The CDR3 is 15 residues long. Germline V gives CDR1 SGHDT, CDR2 YYEEEE. Here the CDR3 reads CASRTSGATYNEQFF. Here the CDR3 DNA reads TGTGCCAGCAGGACTAGCGGGGCAACCTACAATGAGCAGTTCTTC.

The chain employs TRBV28 and TRBJ2-4, with D tentatively TRBD2 (7 bases). V lost 6 bases to trimming and J lost 9 bases, with 24 bases between them. The CDR3 sequence is 16 residues long. Germline CDR1 is MDHEN and CDR2 is SYDVKM. This chain's CDR3 is CASRGGAIPWSPIQYF. For the CDR3, the DNA is TGTGCCAGCAGAGGGGGGGCAATCCCATGGTCCCCCATTCAGTACTTC.

This chain links TRBV7-8 with TRBJ1-2; tentatively, D is TRBD1 (5 bases). Germline loops: CDR1 SGHVS, CDR2 FQNEAQ. The CDR3 loop spans 13 amino acids. V was cut by 0 bases and J by 9 bases, with 11 bases left in between. For the CDR3, the DNA is TGTGCCAGCAGCTTAGCAGGGCAGGGTCGCTACACCTTC. Its translation is CASSLAGQGRYTF. Using reference TRBV7-8 and TRBJ1-2 for the parts outside the CDR3, the full variable domain is GAGVSQSPRYKVAKRGQDVALRCDPISGHVSLFWYQQALGQGPEFLTYFQNEAQLDKSGLPSDRFFAERPEGSVSTLKIQRTQQEDSAVYLCASSLAGQGRYTFGSGTRLTVV.

The V call is TRBV27, the J call TRBJ1-1, with TRBD1 matching over 8 bases. Germline lookup yields CDR1 MNHEY and CDR2 SMNVEV (reference sequence). CDR3 length: 12 amino acids. Trimming cost V 3 bases and J 8 bases; bases outside gene matches: 2. The CDR3 spells CASSFRTGEAFF. The CDR3, as DNA: TGTGCCAGCAGTTTTCGGACAGGGGAAGCTTTCTTT.

This clone was seen only once. The chain recombines TRBV5-1 with TRBJ2-1, with 8 bases fitting TRBD1. After removal of 1 base from V and 3 bases from J, the junction contained 3 bases not matched to a gene. The CDR3 spans 15 residues. Germline lookup yields CDR1 SGHRS and CDR2 YFSETQ. The CDR3: CASSLITGGYNEQFF. The CDR3 DNA is TGCGCCAGCAGCTTGATCACAGGGGGCTACAATGAGCAGTTCTTC.

This clone occurred a few times. Other DNA sequences of this sample code for an identical CDR3. V and J are TRBV5-1 and TRBJ1-5; D is possibly TRBD1 (6 bases). The CDR3 sequence is 14 residues long. CDR1 is SGHRS and CDR2 is YFSETQ in the germline V gene. Trimming shortened V by 0 bases and J by 2 bases, and 6 bases separated the two germline ends. Here the CDR3 DNA reads TGCGCCAGCAGCTTGGAGGGGGGCAATCAGCCCCAGCATTTT. This sequence encodes CASSLEGGNQPQHF.

The genes are TRBV10-2 and TRBJ2-5, with a possible D match to TRBD1 (5 bases). The CDR3 is 17 amino acids. The germline gives CDR1 WSHSY, CDR2 SAAADI. Trimming pared 3 bases from V and 4 bases from J, leaving 21 bases between. The CDR3 reads CASSDGQYYLSRETQYF. The CDR3 nucleotides are TGCGCCAGCAGTGACGGACAATACTATTTGAGTAGAGAGACCCAGTACTTC.

The gene calls are TRBV7-2 and TRBJ2-1; 9 bases are shared with TRBD1. This CDR3 has 15 amino acids. Trimming removed 2 bases from V and 6 bases from J; junction bases left unmatched: 5. In germline, CDR1 is SGHTA, CDR2 FQGNSA. CDR3 nucleotides: TGTGCCAGCAGCTTACGACAGGGGGGGGGCAATGAGCAGTTCTTC. Residues: CASSLRQGGGNEQFF.

This chain uses TRBV10-2 with TRBJ2-3, with D maybe TRBD2 (5 bases). Germline CDR1 WSHSY, CDR2 SAAADI. This CDR3 contains 14 residues. Trimming shortened V by 2 bases and J by 8 bases, and 14 bases separated the two germline ends. The CDR3 reads CASSEPSYRGTQYF. The CDR3 DNA reads as TGCGCCAGCAGTGAGCCGTCGTATCGGGGTACGCAGTATTTT.

The rearrangement uses TRBV11-2 and TRBJ2-5; 10 bases fit TRBD1. Germline trimming cut 5 bases from V and 4 bases from J; bases unmatched to any gene: 7. CDR1 and CDR2 from the germline V gene are SGHAT and FQNNGV. CDR3 length: 15 amino acids. The CDR3 region is CASSTGQGVVETQYF. CDR3 sequence (DNA): TGTGCCAGCAGCACCGGACAGGGGGTCGTAGAGACCCAGTACTTC.

This chain connects TRBV11-2 to TRBJ2-3; D unclear. The CDR3 sequence is 14 residues long. Germline CDR1 reads SGHAT; CDR2 reads FQNNGV. Between the trimmed V and J ends, which lost 0 bases and 3 bases, there was a span of 7 bases. CDR3 amino acids: CASSLDQRTDTQYF. The CDR3 nucleotides read TGTGCCAGCAGCTTAGATCAGAGGACAGATACGCAGTATTTT.

The chain links TRBV5-6 to TRBJ2-2; 7 positions match TRBD1. CDR1 SGHDT and CDR2 YYEEEE come from the germline V gene. With 0 bases clipped from V and 7 bases from J, the junction kept 9 bases outside the gene matches. CDR3 length: 16 residues. The CDR3 protein is CASSLVDRESGGELFF. In DNA, the CDR3 is TGTGCCAGCAGCTTGGTCGACAGGGAAAGTGGCGGGGAGCTGTTTTTT.

The chain combines TRBV18 with TRBJ2-3, with TRBD1 matching over 9 bases. The CDR3 has 14 residues. CDR1 is KGHSH, CDR2 LQKENI, per germline. V dropped 4 bases and J dropped 4; count of bases not matched to a gene: 3. CDR3 region: CASSRGTGSDTQYF. The CDR3 nucleotides read TGTGCCAGCTCACGTGGGACAGGGTCAGATACGCAGTATTTT.

The V call is TRBV5-1, the J call TRBJ1-2, with 8 bases fitting TRBD1. Germline V CDR1 and CDR2: SGHRS, YFSETQ. The CDR3 extends over 20 amino acids. V trimming: 5 bases; J trimming: 2 bases; junction bases outside the gene matches: 23. The CDR3 here is CASRNKAGGDKVVGNYGYTF. CDR3 in DNA: TGCGCCAGCAGGAATAAAGCAGGGGGCGATAAAGTTGTGGGAAACTATGGCTACACCTTC.

V and J are TRBV6-5 and TRBJ1-2; 9 nucleotides line up with TRBD1. V dropped 6 bases and J dropped 2; count of bases not matched to a gene: 7. From germline, CDR1 is MNHEY and CDR2 SVGAGI. This CDR3 comprises 15 residues. The DNA of the CDR3 is TGTGCCAGCAGCTCAACAGGGGGCCTCAACTATGGCTACACCTTC. The encoded protein is CASSSTGGLNYGYTF.

This chain joins TRBV9 and TRBJ2-5; 7 bases match TRBD2. This CDR3 region has 15 residues. The germline V gene encodes CDR1 SGDLS and CDR2 YYNGEE. V lost 4 bases and J lost 3; bases outside the gene matches: 9. CDR3 loop: CASSWGGRYKETQYF. The CDR3 DNA reads as TGTGCCAGCAGCTGGGGGGGACGCTATAAAGAGACCCAGTACTTC.

The chain recombines TRBV5-4 with TRBJ2-7; 8 bases are a match to TRBD1. With 3 bases clipped from V and 5 bases from J, the junction kept 7 bases outside the gene matches. This CDR3 has 14 amino acids. Per the germline V gene, CDR1 is SGHNT and CDR2 is YYREEE (reference sequence). CDR3 DNA: TGTGCCAGCAGCTCCTGGACAGGGTCCCACGAGCAGTACTTC. Protein sequence: CASSSWTGSHEQYF.